These 10 T cell receptor beta chains were all obtained from the same sample, sequenced in a study of cytomegalovirus exposure and HLA in healthy donors. PCR amplification relied on 60 Vbeta primers (plus 13 Jbeta primers). The repertoire was sequenced with immunoSEQ multiplex PCR; TCRdb's copy has only in-frame clones and lacks some. The repertoire holds 150,000 to 200,000 clones, with almost 85% as singletons. The sequencing input was PBMCs. Receptors were obtained from a girl aged 10 to 17 in good health and CMV-seropositive.

This chain uses TRBV19 with TRBJ1-2; D ambiguous. CDR3 size: 12 residues. V lost 3 bases, J lost 8 bases, and 10 bases lay in between. Germline V gene sequence: CDR1 LNHDA, CDR2 SQIVND (reference sequence). The chain's CDR3 is CASSMNRNGYTF. In nucleotides, the CDR3 is TGTGCCAGTAGTATGAACAGAAACGGCTACACCTTC.

The rearrangement uses TRBV7-8 and TRBJ2-3; 8 bases are shared with TRBD2. V shed 0 bases and J 1 base; nucleotides not matched to a gene: 3. CDR1 is SGHVS, CDR2 FQNEAQ, per germline. This CDR3 spans 16 amino acids. CDR3 coding DNA: TGTGCCAGCAGCTTAGCAAGTAGCGGGGGCACAGATACGCAGTATTTT. Encoded protein: CASSLASSGGTDTQYF.

Turning to this clone: This specimen includes other DNA sequences encoding the same CDR3. The DNA for the CDR3 is TGCGCCAGCAGCTTGGCAGCTAGCGGGGTTTTAACAGATACGCAGTATTTT. Residues: CASSLAASGVLTDTQYF. This chain connects TRBV5-1 to TRBJ2-3, with TRBD2 identical over 9 bases. This CDR3 contains 17 residues. Germline V lookup: CDR1 SGHRS, CDR2 YFSETQ. With V trimmed by 0 bases and J by 3 bases, 8 bases remained unmatched. The full variable domain, in which reference TRBV5-1 and TRBJ2-3 provide the parts outside the CDR3, is KAGVTQTPRYLIKTRGQQVTLSCSPISGHRSVSWYQQTPGQGLQFLFEYFSETQRNKGNFPGRFSGRQFSNSRSEMNVSTLELGDSALYLCASSLAASGVLTDTQYFGPGTRLTVL.

The chain combines TRBV12-5 with TRBJ2-2; TRBD1 agrees at 9 bases. Losses at the gene ends were 0 bases for V and 5 bases for J; bases not matched to a gene: 7. The CDR3 loop spans 17 amino acids. CDR1 LGHNT and CDR2 FRNRAP come from the germline V gene. The CDR3 reads CASGLVRTGVWTGELFF. The CDR3 DNA reads as TGTGCTAGTGGTTTGGTACGGACAGGGGTGTGGACCGGGGAGCTGTTTTTT.

The chain joins TRBV6-1 to TRBJ1-5, with 9 bases lining up with TRBD1. The V segment lost 5 bases and the J segment 7 bases; nucleotides outside the gene matches: 9. Germline V CDR1 and CDR2: MNHNS, SASEGT. The CDR3 covers 15 residues. CDR3 in DNA: TGTGCCAGCAGTTGGACAGGGGATAGGGGCCAGCCCCAGCATTTT. It translates to CASSWTGDRGQPQHF.

The rearrangement joins TRBV28 to TRBJ2-7; no reliable D call. Trimming took 9 bases from V and 5 from J, leaving 14 bases between them. Germline assignment: CDR1 MDHEN and CDR2 SYDVKM. This CDR3 is 12 amino acids long. Here the CDR3 DNA reads TGTGCCAGTGCGACATTTTCCCACGAGCAGTACTTC. Protein sequence: CASATFSHEQYF.

This clone was seen a handful of times. This sequence joins TRBV2 and TRBJ2-5; D may be TRBD2 (5 bases). V was cut by 4 bases and J by 10 bases, with 25 bases left in between. Germline-derived CDR1 and CDR2 are SNHLY and FYNNEI. The CDR3 runs to 16 residues. This CDR3 is CASSVLFMAGPRDQYF. CDR3 DNA sequence: TGTGCCAGCAGTGTTCTGTTCATGGCAGGCCCCCGGGACCAGTACTTC.

The chain has TRBV7-8 and TRBJ2-5; TRBD1 is a possible D gene (6 bases). Trimming left V 1 base short and J 4 bases short, with 16 bases between. Germline-derived CDR1 and CDR2 are SGHVS and FQNEAQ. CDR3 size: 16 residues. Written as DNA, the CDR3 is TGTGCCAGCAGCTTAGGTAGGGGACAACAGAGAGAGACCCAGTACTTC. Protein: CASSLGRGQQRETQYF.

The V call is TRBV7-2, the J call TRBJ1-1, with D unclear. The CDR3 length is 15 residues. Germline CDR1 SGHTA, CDR2 FQGNSA. V lost 2 bases to trimming and J lost 4 bases, with 14 bases between them. CDR3 in amino acids: CASSLSRGGSTEAFF. CDR3 bases: TGTGCCAGCAGCTTATCTCGGGGAGGGAGCACTGAAGCTTTCTTT.

This sequence joins TRBV7-3 and TRBJ2-2, with 7 bases that match TRBD2. J was trimmed by 5 bases and V by 6 bases; bases with no gene match: 6. The CDR3 covers 14 residues. Per germline, CDR1 SGHTA and CDR2 FQGTGA. CDR3 loop: CASRASGKTGELFF. CDR3 nucleotide sequence: TGTGCCAGCAGAGCCAGCGGGAAGACCGGGGAGCTGTTTTTT.